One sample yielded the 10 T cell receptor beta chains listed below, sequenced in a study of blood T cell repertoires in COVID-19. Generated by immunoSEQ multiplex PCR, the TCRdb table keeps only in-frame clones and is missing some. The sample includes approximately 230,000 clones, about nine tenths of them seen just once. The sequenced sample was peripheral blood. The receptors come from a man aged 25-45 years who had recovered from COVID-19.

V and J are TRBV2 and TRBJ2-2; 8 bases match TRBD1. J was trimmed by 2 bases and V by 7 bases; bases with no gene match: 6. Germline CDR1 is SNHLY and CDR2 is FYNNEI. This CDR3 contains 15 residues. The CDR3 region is CASNKQGANTGELFF. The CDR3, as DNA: TGTGCCAGCAATAAGCAGGGGGCCAACACCGGGGAGCTGTTTTTT. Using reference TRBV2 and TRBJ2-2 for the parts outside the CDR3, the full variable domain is EPEVTQTPSHQVTQMGQEVILRCVPISNHLYFYWYRQILGQKVEFLVSFYNNEISEKSEIFDDQFSVERPDGSNFTLKIRSTKLEDSAMYFCASNKQGANTGELFFGEGSRLTVL.

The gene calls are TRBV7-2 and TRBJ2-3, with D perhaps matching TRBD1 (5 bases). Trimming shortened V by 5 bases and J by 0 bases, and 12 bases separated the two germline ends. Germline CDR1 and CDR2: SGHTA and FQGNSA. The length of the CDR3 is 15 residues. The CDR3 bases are TGTGCCAGCAGCCCTAGACAGATTAGCACAGATACGCAGTATTTT. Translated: CASSPRQISTDTQYF.

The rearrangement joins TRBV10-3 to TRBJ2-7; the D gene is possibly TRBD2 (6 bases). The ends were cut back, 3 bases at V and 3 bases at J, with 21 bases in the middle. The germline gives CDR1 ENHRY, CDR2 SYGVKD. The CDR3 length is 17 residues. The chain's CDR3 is CAISDLAEKGGNYEQYF. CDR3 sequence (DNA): TGTGCCATCAGTGACCTGGCGGAAAAGGGAGGTAACTACGAGCAGTACTTC.

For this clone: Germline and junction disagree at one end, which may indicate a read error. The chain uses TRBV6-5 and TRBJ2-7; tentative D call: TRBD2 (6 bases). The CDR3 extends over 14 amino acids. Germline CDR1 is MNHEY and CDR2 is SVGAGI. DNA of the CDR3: TGTGCCAGCAGTACGGGCCCGGGACCTCCTCCCGGGGGCTTC. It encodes CASSTGPGPPPGGF.

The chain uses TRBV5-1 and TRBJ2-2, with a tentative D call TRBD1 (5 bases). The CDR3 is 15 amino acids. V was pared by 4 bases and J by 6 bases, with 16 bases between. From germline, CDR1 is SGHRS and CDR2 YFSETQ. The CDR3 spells CASSTLTAFSGELFF. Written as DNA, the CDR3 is TGCGCCAGCAGCACCTTGACAGCCTTTTCCGGGGAGCTGTTTTTT.

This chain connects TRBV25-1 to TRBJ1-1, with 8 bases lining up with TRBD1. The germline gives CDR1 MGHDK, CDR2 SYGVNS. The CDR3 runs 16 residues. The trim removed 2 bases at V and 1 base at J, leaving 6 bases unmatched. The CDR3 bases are TGTGCCAGCAGTGAAGACAGGGGTGTAGGGAACACTGAAGCTTTCTTT. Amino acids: CASSEDRGVGNTEAFF.

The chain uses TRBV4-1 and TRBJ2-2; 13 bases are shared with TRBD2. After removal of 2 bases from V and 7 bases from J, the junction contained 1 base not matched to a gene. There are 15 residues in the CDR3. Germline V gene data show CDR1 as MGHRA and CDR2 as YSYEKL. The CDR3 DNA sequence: TGCGCCAGCAGCCAAAGACTAGCGGGGGGCGGGGAGCTGTTTTTT. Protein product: CASSQRLAGGGELFF.

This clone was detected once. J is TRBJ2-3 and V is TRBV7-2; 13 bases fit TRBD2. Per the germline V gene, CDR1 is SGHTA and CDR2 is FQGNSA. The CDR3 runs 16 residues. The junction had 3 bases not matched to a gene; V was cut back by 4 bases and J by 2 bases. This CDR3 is CASSSLAGGITDTQYF. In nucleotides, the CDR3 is TGTGCCAGCAGCTCACTAGCGGGGGGGATCACAGATACGCAGTATTTT.

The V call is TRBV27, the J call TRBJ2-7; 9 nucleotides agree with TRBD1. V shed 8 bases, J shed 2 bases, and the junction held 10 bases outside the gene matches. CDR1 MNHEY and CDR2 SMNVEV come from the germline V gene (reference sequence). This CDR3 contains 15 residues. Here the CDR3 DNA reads TGTGCCAGCTCTCACCGGACAGGGGTTGCCTACGAGCAGTACTTC. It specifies CASSHRTGVAYEQYF.

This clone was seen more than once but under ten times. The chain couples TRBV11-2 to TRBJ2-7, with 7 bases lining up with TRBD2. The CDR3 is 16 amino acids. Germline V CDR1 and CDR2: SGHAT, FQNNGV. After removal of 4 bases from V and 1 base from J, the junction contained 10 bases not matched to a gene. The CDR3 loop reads CASSSPGRGASYEQYF. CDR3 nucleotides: TGTGCCAGCAGCTCCCCAGGGAGGGGCGCATCCTACGAGCAGTACTTC.